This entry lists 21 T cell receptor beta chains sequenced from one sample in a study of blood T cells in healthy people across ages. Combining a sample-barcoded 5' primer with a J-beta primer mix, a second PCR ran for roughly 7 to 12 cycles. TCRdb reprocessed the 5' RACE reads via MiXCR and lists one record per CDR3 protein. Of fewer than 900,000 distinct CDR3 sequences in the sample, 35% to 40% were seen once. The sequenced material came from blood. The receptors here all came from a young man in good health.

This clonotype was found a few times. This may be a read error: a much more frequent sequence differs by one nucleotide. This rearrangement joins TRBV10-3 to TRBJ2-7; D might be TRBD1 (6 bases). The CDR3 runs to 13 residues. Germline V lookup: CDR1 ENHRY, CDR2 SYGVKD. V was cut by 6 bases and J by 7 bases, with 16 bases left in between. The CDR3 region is CAIRTGTHNEQYF. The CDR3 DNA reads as TGTGCCATCAGAACAGGGACCCACAATGAGCAGTACTTC.

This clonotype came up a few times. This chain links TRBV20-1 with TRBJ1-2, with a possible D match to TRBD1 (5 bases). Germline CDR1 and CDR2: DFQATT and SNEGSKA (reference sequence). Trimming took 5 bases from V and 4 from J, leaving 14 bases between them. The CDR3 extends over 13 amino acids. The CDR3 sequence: CSAVKQDPYGYTF. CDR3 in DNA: TGCAGTGCTGTAAAACAGGACCCCTATGGCTACACCTTC.

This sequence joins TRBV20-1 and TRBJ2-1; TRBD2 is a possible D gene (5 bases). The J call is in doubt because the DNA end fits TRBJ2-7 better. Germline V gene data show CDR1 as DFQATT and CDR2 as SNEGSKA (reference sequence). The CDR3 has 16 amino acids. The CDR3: CSARGTLELPYNEQYF. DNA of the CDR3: TGCAGTGCTAGAGGGACTCTAGAGTTACCCTACAATGAGCAGTACTTC.

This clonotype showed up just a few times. CDR3: CASTRPYNEQYF. The CDR3 DNA follows: TGTGCCAGCACCCGACCTTACAATGAGCAGTACTTC. This rearrangement joins TRBV12-3 or TRBV12-4 to TRBJ2-1, with D unclear. Matching the DNA end better, TRBJ2-7 makes the J call doubtful. CDR3 length equals 12 residues.

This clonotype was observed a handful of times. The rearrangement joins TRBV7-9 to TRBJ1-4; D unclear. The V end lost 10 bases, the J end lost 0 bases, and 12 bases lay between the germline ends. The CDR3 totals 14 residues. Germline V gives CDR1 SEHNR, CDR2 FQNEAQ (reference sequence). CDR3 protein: CATPEATTNEKLFF. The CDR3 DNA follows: TGTGCCACACCGGAGGCGACAACTAATGAAAAACTGTTTTTT.

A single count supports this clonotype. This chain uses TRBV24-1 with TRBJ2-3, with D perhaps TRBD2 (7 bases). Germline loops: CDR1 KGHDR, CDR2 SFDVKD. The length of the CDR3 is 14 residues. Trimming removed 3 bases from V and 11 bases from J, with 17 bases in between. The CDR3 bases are TGTGCCACCAGTGATGGGGGGGGCTCCGTCGGGCAGTATTTT. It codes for CATSDGGGSVGQYF.

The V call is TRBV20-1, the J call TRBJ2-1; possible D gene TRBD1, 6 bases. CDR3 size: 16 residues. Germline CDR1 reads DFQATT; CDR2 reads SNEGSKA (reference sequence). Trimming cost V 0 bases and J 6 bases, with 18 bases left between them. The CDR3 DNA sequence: TGCAGTGCTAGAGACGCGGGCCAGGGGTGGGTCAATGAGCAGTTCTTC. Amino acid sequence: CSARDAGQGWVNEQFF.

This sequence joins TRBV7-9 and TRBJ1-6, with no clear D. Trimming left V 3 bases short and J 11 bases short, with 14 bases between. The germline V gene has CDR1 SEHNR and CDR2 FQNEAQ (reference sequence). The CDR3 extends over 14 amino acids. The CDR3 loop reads CASSFVTTMAPLHF. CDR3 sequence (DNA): TGTGCCAGCAGCTTCGTCACAACGATGGCACCCCTCCACTTT.

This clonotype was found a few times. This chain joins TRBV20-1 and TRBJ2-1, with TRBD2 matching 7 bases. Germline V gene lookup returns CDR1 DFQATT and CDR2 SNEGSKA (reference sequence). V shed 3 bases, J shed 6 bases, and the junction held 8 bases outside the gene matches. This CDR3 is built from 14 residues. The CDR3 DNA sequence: TGCAGTGCTAGGGGGGTAGCGGGCTCCAATGAGCAGTTCTTC. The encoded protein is CSARGVAGSNEQFF.

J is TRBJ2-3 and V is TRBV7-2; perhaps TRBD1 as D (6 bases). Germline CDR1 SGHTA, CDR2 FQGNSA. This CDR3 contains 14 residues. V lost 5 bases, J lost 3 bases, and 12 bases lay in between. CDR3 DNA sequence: TGTGCCAGCAGCGTTACAGGGAGAACAGATACGCAGTATTTT. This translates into CASSVTGRTDTQYF.

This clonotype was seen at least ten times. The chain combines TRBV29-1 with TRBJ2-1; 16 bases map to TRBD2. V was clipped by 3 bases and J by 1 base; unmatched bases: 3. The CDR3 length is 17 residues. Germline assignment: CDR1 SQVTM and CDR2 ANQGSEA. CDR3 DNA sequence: TGCAGCGTTGAGGGACTAGCGGGGGGGAGGTCCTACAATGAGCAGTTCTTC. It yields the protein CSVEGLAGGRSYNEQFF.

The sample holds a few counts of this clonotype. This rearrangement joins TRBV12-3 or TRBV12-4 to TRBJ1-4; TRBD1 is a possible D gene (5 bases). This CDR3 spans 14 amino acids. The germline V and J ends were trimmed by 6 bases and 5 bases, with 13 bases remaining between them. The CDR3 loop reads CASSRRGRNEKLFF. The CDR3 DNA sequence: TGTGCCAGCAGCCGCCGGGGGAGGAATGAAAAACTGTTTTTT.

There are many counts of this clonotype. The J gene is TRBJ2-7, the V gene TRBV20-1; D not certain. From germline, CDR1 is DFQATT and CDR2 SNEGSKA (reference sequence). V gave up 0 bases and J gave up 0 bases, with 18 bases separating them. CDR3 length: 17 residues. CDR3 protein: CSARDLPRSKSSYEQYF. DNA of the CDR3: TGCAGTGCTAGAGATCTCCCGCGCAGCAAGAGCTCCTACGAGCAGTACTTC.

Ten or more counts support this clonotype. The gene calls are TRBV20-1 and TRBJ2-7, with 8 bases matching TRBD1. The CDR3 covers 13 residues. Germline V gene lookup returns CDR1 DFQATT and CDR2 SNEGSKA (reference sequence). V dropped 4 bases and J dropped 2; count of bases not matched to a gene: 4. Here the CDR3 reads CSATDRATYEQYF. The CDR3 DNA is TGCAGTGCTACGGACAGGGCAACCTACGAGCAGTACTTC.

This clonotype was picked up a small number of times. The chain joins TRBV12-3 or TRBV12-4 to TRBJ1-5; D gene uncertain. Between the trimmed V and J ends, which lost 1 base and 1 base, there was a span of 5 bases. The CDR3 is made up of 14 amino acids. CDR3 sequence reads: CASSLVLSNQPQHF. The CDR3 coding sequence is TGTGCCAGCAGTTTAGTCCTCAGCAATCAGCCCCAGCATTTT.

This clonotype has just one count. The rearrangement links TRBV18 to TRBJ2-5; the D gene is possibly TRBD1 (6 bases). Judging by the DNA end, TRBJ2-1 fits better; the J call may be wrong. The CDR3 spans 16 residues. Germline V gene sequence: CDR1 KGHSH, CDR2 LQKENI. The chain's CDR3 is CASSPVRGEYQETQFF. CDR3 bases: TGTGCCAGCTCACCAGTCAGGGGAGAGTACCAAGAGACCCAGTTCTTC.

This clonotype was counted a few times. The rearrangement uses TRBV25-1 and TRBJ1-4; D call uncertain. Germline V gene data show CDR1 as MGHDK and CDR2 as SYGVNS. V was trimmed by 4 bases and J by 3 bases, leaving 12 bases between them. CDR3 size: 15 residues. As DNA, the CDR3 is TGTGCCAGCAGTGGAGAAACGTGGGCTAATGAAAAACTGTTTTTT. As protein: CASSGETWANEKLFF. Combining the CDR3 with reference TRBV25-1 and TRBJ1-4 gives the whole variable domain EADIYQTPRYLVIGTGKKITLECSQTMGHDKMYWYQQDPGMELHLIHYSYGVNSTEKGDLSSESTVSRIRTEHFPLTLESARPSHTSQYLCASSGETWANEKLFFGSGTQLSVL.

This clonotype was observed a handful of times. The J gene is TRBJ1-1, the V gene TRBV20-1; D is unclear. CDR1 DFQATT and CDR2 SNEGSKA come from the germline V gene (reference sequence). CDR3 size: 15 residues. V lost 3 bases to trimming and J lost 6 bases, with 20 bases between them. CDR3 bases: TGCAGTGCTAGGATGGAGGGAAGGGCCTGGGCTGAAGCTTTCTTT. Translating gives CSARMEGRAWAEAFF.

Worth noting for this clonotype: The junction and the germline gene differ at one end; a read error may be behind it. CDR3 loop: CAGSFQGSTDTQYF. Written as DNA, the CDR3 is TGTGCCGGCAGCTTTCAGGGATCCACAGATACGCAGTATTTT. This chain links TRBV7-2 with TRBJ2-3; tentative D call: TRBD1 (5 bases). Germline CDR1 is SGHTA and CDR2 is FQGNSA. The CDR3 sequence is 14 residues long.

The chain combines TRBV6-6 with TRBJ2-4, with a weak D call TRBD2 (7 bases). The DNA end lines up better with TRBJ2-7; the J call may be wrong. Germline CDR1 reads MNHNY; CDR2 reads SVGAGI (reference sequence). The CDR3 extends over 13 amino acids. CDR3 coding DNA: TGTGCCAGCGGAGAAGGGGGGGCAGACGAGCAGTACTTC. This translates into CASGEGGADEQYF.

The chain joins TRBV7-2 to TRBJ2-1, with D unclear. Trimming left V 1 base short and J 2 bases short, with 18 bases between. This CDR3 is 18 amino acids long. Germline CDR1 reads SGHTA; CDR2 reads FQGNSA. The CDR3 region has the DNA TGTGCCAGCAGCTTAGGTAGGATGGAGCACCCACCCTACAATGAGCAGTTCTTC. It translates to CASSLGRMEHPPYNEQFF.